This T cell receptor (beta chain) was recorded in a study of T-cell memory formation after mild COVID-19. About the research overall: In these data, TCR clusters were largely donor specific.

TCRdb re-called the 5' RACE reads with MiXCR, one entry per CDR3 protein. The sample lists some 120,000 distinct CDR3 sequences, about 6% occurring once. This CDR3 is built from 14 residues. Germline CDR1 is SSHAT and CDR2 is FNYEAQ (reference sequence). On this clonotype itself: Mismatch with germline at one junction end may stem from a read error.

The sequencing sample was made of PBMCs or a T cell subset sorted from them (not recorded which). The TCR was taken from an adult woman who had mild COVID-19 (a few samples of this study predate the infection). Cell type and time point are not known. The V and J genes are TRBV7-7 and TRBJ2-2; TRBD1 is a possible D gene (6 bases). CDR3 amino acids: CASSAGATHGELFF. DNA of the CDR3: TGTGCTAGCAGTGCAGGGGCGACACACGGGGAGCTGTTTTTT.